A selection of T cell receptor beta chains follows, all from one sample in a study of CD8 T cells in ankylosing spondylitis. Each CDR3 protein gets one entry after TCRdb re-called the 5' RACE reads with MiXCR. The repertoire holds 150,000 to 200,000 distinct CDR3 sequences, with roughly 34% as singletons. Material: synovial fluid, either unsorted or a sorted T cell fraction (not recorded which). These TCRs come from a male donor with ankylosing spondylitis. Each CDR3 is given with its conserved first and last residue. Each record gives: J gene, clone size, V gene, CDR3 protein. Size is stated for part of the rows, as once, few or many counts, or as a class when the clone is expanded.

>TRBJ1-5|NA|TRBV5-5
CASSVQVPGQPQHF
>TRBJ1-4|NA|TRBV6-1
CASSEALEKLFF
>TRBJ2-1|NA|TRBV30
CACFRSGGYNEQFF
>TRBJ2-7|NA|TRBV3-1
CASSPTGTSGTYEQYF
>TRBJ1-6|NA|TRBV12-3/TRBV12-4
CASSPQTGGSYNSPLHF
>TRBJ2-5|NA|TRBV5-1
CASSSGALQETQYF
>TRBJ1-1|many|TRBV7-2
CASSTKQGLNTEAFF
>TRBJ2-2|NA|TRBV11-2
CASSRQRTVTDGELFF
>TRBJ2-3|few|TRBV2
CASSRADTQYF
>TRBJ2-1|once|TRBV18
CASSRGPNEQFF
>TRBJ1-2|many|TRBV12-3/TRBV12-4
CASSLWQSDGYTF
>TRBJ1-1|many|TRBV7-2
CASSTYQGEAFF
>TRBJ2-7|NA|TRBV20-1
CSASQGGADEQYF
>TRBJ2-4|few|TRBV24-1
CATSDFGRVAKNIQYF
>TRBJ1-1|many|TRBV5-6
CASSWDPTGGTEAFF
>TRBJ2-5|NA|TRBV29-1
CSMGRVGAQETQYF
>TRBJ2-1|few|TRBV12-2
CASPRRPGTNGLGNEQFF
>TRBJ2-7|NA|TRBV7-9
CASSLDPRAEQYF
>TRBJ2-1|once|TRBV11-3
CASSWGRKNEQFF
>TRBJ2-1|NA|TRBV5-1
CASSSPRLAATSSSYNEQFF
>TRBJ2-5|NA|TRBV18
CASSTAESGRTETQYF
>TRBJ2-4|few|TRBV11-3
CASSGGQPQNIQYF
>TRBJ1-6|few|TRBV9
CASSFRQANSPLHF
>TRBJ2-2|many|TRBV7-7
CASSSLAGEANTGELFF
>TRBJ2-7|many|TRBV11-2
CASSRGTDYEQYF
>TRBJ2-2|few|TRBV20-1
CSAGLLAGAAGELFF
>TRBJ1-2|NA|TRBV6-1
CASSKGISNYGYTF
>TRBJ1-4|NA|TRBV20-1
CSASFRVGNEKLFF
>TRBJ2-7|NA|TRBV29-1
CSVDGQYF
>TRBJ2-7|many|TRBV24-1
CATSDSASGRDGYEQYF
>TRBJ1-1|NA|TRBV5-6
CASSRRPLWDTEAFF
>TRBJ2-5|few|TRBV3-1
CASSQRGGQRETQYF
>TRBJ1-2|few|TRBV14
CASSQDSDRPYYYGYTF
>TRBJ1-5|many|TRBV12-3/TRBV12-4
CASSNRDQPQHF
>TRBJ2-5|NA|TRBV29-1
CSVGRGGEVAQYF
>TRBJ1-2|NA|TRBV6-2/TRBV6-3
CASSKDTTRGYTF
>TRBJ2-4|many|TRBV24-1
CATGHGNIQYF
>TRBJ2-1|NA|TRBV18
CASSPASNEQFF
>TRBJ2-1|NA|TRBV12-3/TRBV12-4
CASSFHNEQFF
>TRBJ1-5|many|TRBV6-2/TRBV6-3
CASTSGTAGNQPQHF
>TRBJ1-2|NA|TRBV19
CASSIGSSFYGYTF
>TRBJ2-5|NA|TRBV20-1
CSATPGLGETQYF
>TRBJ2-1|few|TRBV6-1
CASSPTSPRGIGEQFF
>TRBJ1-1|NA|TRBV12-3/TRBV12-4
CASSLGGLLAAFF
>TRBJ1-2|few|TRBV25-1
CASLGTGVKYGYTF
>TRBJ1-1|NA|TRBV3-1
CASTQKIPRTVWVTEAFF
>TRBJ1-1|many|TRBV7-9
CASSLSGQNTEAFF
>TRBJ2-1|many|TRBV4-2
CASSSGTGVGNEQFF
>TRBJ1-1|NA|TRBV6-1
CASSDTRNTEAFF
>TRBJ2-1|NA|TRBV20-1
CSARDGRASSYNEQFF
>TRBJ2-7|few|TRBV29-1
CSVLAGDHYEQYF
>TRBJ1-5|NA|TRBV5-1
CASSFDSGENQPQHF